The source of this T cell receptor beta chain is a study of early T cells in non-severe SARS-CoV-2 infection. At the level of the study: Sequencing was performed on bulk RNA from unsorted whole blood, leaving chains unpaired. Findings and caveats of the study: Lookups in VDJdb leaned toward anti-spike CD8 responses and missed private and CD4 specificities.

In its sample, this clonotype was seen many times. What it binds is not known. Individual cDNA molecules each received unique molecular identifiers attached to them. TCRdb re-called the 5' RACE reads through MiXCR, storing one row per CDR3 protein. Of roughly 86,000 distinct CDR3 sequences in the sample, roughly 5.7% were seen once. The CDR3 has 12 amino acids. Between the trimmed V and J ends, which lost 6 bases and 5 bases, there was a span of 8 bases. The sample comprised whole blood. This TCR derives from an adult who was a healthcare worker with PCR-confirmed SARS-CoV-2 infection or an uninfected control (not recorded which). The genes are TRBV12-3 or TRBV12-4 and TRBJ2-1; D unresolved. Here the CDR3 DNA reads TGTGCCAGCAGGGCCCGCGACAATGAGCAGTTCTTC. Its translation is CASRARDNEQFF.